This TCR beta chain originates from a study of blood T cells in healthy people across ages. Together with a sample-barcoded 5' primer, a J-beta primer mix was included in a second PCR lasting roughly 6 to 12 cycles. Via MiXCR, TCRdb re-called the 5' RACE reads, giving one row per CDR3 protein. The table records about 720,000 distinct CDR3 sequences, 22% of them present only once. This TCR was recovered from a man aged 65-85 years in good health. The sample consisted of blood.

CDR3 in DNA: TGTGCCAGCAAAGTTAGGGGGCTGAAGGAGACCCAGTACTTC. This codes for CASKVRGLKETQYF. The chain joins TRBV7-2 to TRBJ2-5, with 7 bases matching TRBD1. The CDR3 covers 14 residues. Germline assignment: CDR1 SGHTA and CDR2 FQGNSA. Trimming took 7 bases from V and 5 from J; bases not matched to a gene: 10.